The 23 T cell receptor beta chains listed next were all sequenced from one sample in a study of neurological immune-mediated disorders. TCRdb called the 5' RACE reads again in MiXCR, with one record for every CDR3 protein. The sample records about 24,000 distinct CDR3 sequences, roughly an eighth being singletons. The sequenced sample was PBMCs. The receptor source for this set is a woman between 35 and 50 years old with HTLV-1-associated myelopathy (HAM/TSP).

This clonotype was detected ten times or more. J is TRBJ1-1 and V is TRBV7-6; D remains ambiguous. The CDR3 totals 12 residues. Deletions cut 2 bases from V and 7 bases from J, with 8 bases between. Germline V gene data show CDR1 as SGHVS and CDR2 as FNYEAQ. This chain's CDR3 is CASSLMGGEAFF. CDR3 in DNA: TGTGCCAGCAGCTTAATGGGAGGTGAAGCTTTCTTT.

This clonotype appeared many times. The chain joins TRBV6-1 to TRBJ2-2; 7 bases align to TRBD2. Trimming at V came to 4 bases and at J to 0 bases, leaving 11 bases not matched to a gene. The CDR3 covers 18 residues. Germline values: CDR1 MNHNS, CDR2 SASEGT. The DNA for the CDR3 is TGTGCCAGCAGTGGCTGGGAGGGGCCCAAGGCGAACACCGGGGAGCTGTTTTTT. Translated, it gives CASSGWEGPKANTGELFF.

This clonotype has a count of ten or more. The rearrangement uses TRBV9 and TRBJ1-2; tentative D call: TRBD1 (6 bases). The germline V and J ends were trimmed by 3 bases and 7 bases, with 16 bases remaining between them. Germline loops: CDR1 SGDLS, CDR2 YYNGEE. The CDR3 is 14 residues long. In DNA, the CDR3 is TGTGCCAGCAGCGGGGAACAGGGTGGCGGTGGCTACACCTTC. Amino acids: CASSGEQGGGGYTF.

This clonotype was counted at least ten times. The J gene is TRBJ2-3, the V gene TRBV5-6; D call uncertain. Trimming removed 5 bases from V and 3 bases from J, with 13 bases in between. The germline V gene encodes CDR1 SGHDT and CDR2 YYEEEE. The CDR3 runs 14 residues. DNA of the CDR3: TGTGCCAGCAGGTCTTTCGTGAGTACAGATACGCAGTATTTT. Translating it yields CASRSFVSTDTQYF.

This sequence joins TRBV5-1 and TRBJ2-5; 8 bases line up with TRBD2. This CDR3 contains 16 residues. The junction had 18 bases not matched to a gene; V was cut back by 6 bases and J by 8 bases. Looked up from germline, CDR1 is SGHRS and CDR2 is YFSETQ. Here the CDR3 DNA reads TGCGCCAGCACCCGGGGGGGAGCGGAGGATCAATATACCCAGTACTTC. It yields the protein CASTRGGAEDQYTQYF.

The table lists this clonotype with many counts. The chain recombines TRBV7-8 with TRBJ2-7; 8 bases match TRBD2. The germline V gene has CDR1 SGHVS and CDR2 FQNEAQ. J lost 0 bases, V lost 1 base, and 2 bases had no gene match. The CDR3 is 15 amino acids. CDR3 nucleotide sequence: TGTGCCAGCAGCTTAGGTGCGGGGGGCTCCTACGAGCAGTACTTC. Amino acids: CASSLGAGGSYEQYF.

This clonotype has at least ten counts. The J gene is TRBJ2-3, the V gene TRBV7-3, with a possible D match to TRBD1 (6 bases). From germline, CDR1 is SGHTA and CDR2 FQGTGA. Trimming took off 5 bases at V and 1 base at J, with 16 bases between the two ends. The CDR3 is made up of 16 amino acids. CDR3 nucleotide sequence: TGTGCCAGCAGCGCGAACAGGGTGTATGGCACAGATACGCAGTATTTT. It yields the protein CASSANRVYGTDTQYF.

The CDR3 bases are TGCGCCAGCAGCCACGGACTAGGACAGGGGGAACGCTACGAGCAGTACTTC. As protein: CASSHGLGQGERYEQYF. The chain carries TRBV5-1 and TRBJ2-7; 10 nucleotides agree with TRBD1. The CDR3 has 17 amino acids. In germline, CDR1 is SGHRS, CDR2 YFSETQ. Trimming at V came to 4 bases and at J to 3 bases, leaving 13 bases not matched to a gene.

This clonotype was counted ten times or more. V and J are TRBV24-1 and TRBJ2-5; possible D gene TRBD2, 6 bases. CDR3 length: 15 amino acids. Trimming took 7 bases from V and 4 from J, leaving 18 bases between them. CDR1 and CDR2 (germline): KGHDR, SFDVKD. The CDR3 DNA sequence: TGTGCCACCAGCAATCCCGGGAGTGGGTTAGAGACCCAGTACTTC. Translation: CATSNPGSGLETQYF.

This clonotype was found many times. This sequence joins TRBV12-3 or TRBV12-4 and TRBJ1-2, with D uncertain. Trimming removed 7 bases from V and 4 bases from J, with 13 bases in between. The CDR3 totals 13 residues. The CDR3 loop reads CASTQTPVYGYTF. The CDR3 nucleotides are TGTGCCAGCACCCAGACCCCAGTCTATGGCTACACCTTC.

Only one count was recorded for this clonotype. The V gene is TRBV7-6, the J gene TRBJ2-5; no definite D call. In germline, CDR1 is SGHVS, CDR2 FNYEAQ. This CDR3 comprises 12 residues. With 1 base removed from V and 5 bases from J, the gap between germline ends came to 5 bases. Here the CDR3 DNA reads TGTGCCAGCAGCTTAGGGCCCGAGACCCAGTACTTC. This gives the protein CASSLGPETQYF. The full variable domain, rest sourced from reference TRBV7-6 and TRBJ2-5, is GAGVSQSPRYKVTKRGQDVALRCDPISGHVSLYWYRQALGQGPEFLTYFNYEAQQDKSGLPNDRFSAERPEGSISTLTIQRTEQRDSAMYRCASSLGPETQYFGPGTRLLVL.

This clonotype was recorded many times. The chain couples TRBV4-1 to TRBJ1-2; D is unclear. Germline CDR1 reads MGHRA; CDR2 reads YSYEKL. The V end lost 0 bases, the J end lost 3 bases, and 14 bases lay between the germline ends. CDR3 length equals 16 residues. The CDR3 nucleotides are TGCGCCAGCAGCCAAGATTCGGGAGGGAGCGACTATGGCTACACCTTC. Translation gives CASSQDSGGSDYGYTF.

The sample holds many counts of this clonotype. The J gene is TRBJ2-7, the V gene TRBV6-5; either TRBD1 or TRBD2 may supply D (5 bases each). The germline CDR1 and CDR2 sequences are MNHEY and SVGAGI. The CDR3 has 14 amino acids. Trimming removed 0 bases at V and 6 bases at J, with 12 bases between. In DNA form, the CDR3 reads TGTGCCAGCAGTTACTCGGCCCTGAGGGGCGAGCAGTACTTC. As protein: CASSYSALRGEQYF.

This clonotype was detected ten times or more. This chain uses TRBV5-1 with TRBJ2-2; D is unclear. V shed 7 bases and J shed 1 base, with 11 bases lying between them. Germline assignment: CDR1 SGHRS and CDR2 YFSETQ. The length of the CDR3 is 14 residues. This CDR3 is CASAEPVNTGELFF. CDR3 sequence (DNA): TGCGCCAGCGCGGAGCCGGTGAACACCGGGGAGCTGTTTTTT.

This clonotype has at least ten counts. V is TRBV25-1 and J is TRBJ2-1, with TRBD1 identical over 7 bases. J lost 12 bases, V lost 4 bases, and 3 bases had no gene match. There are 11 residues in the CDR3. Germline V gives CDR1 MGHDK, CDR2 SYGVNS. The CDR3 here is CASSVGDRQFF. The DNA for the CDR3 is TGTGCCAGCAGTGTCGGGGACAGGCAGTTCTTC.

This clonotype was recorded many times. This chain uses TRBV10-3 with TRBJ2-7; TRBD1 agrees at 11 bases. Germline V lookup: CDR1 ENHRY, CDR2 SYGVKD. J gave up 3 bases and V 2 bases, and 6 bases lay outside the gene matches. This CDR3 spans 16 amino acids. This CDR3 is CAISEPPGQGVYEQYF. The CDR3 nucleotides are TGTGCCATCAGTGAGCCGCCGGGACAGGGGGTCTACGAGCAGTACTTC.

This clonotype came up many times. This sequence joins TRBV5-1 and TRBJ2-7; D perhaps matches TRBD2 (7 bases). Germline CDR1 and CDR2: SGHRS and YFSETQ. The CDR3 covers 15 residues. Between the trimmed V and J ends, which lost 2 bases and 6 bases, there was a span of 18 bases. The CDR3 DNA is TGCGCCAGCAGCTTCGTATATGACAGGACTAGCGAGCAGTACTTC. This sequence encodes CASSFVYDRTSEQYF. The entire variable domain, with the rest obtained from reference TRBV5-1 and TRBJ2-7, is as follows: KAGVTQTPRYLIKTRGQQVTLSCSPISGHRSVSWYQQTPGQGLQFLFEYFSETQRNKGNFPGRFSGRQFSNSRSEMNVSTLELGDSALYLCASSFVYDRTSEQYFGPGTRLTVT.

This clonotype was observed at least ten times. The chain recombines TRBV14 with TRBJ1-1; 7 bases fit TRBD1. Germline values: CDR1 SGHDN, CDR2 FVKESK. With 2 bases clipped from V and 3 bases from J, the junction kept 6 bases outside the gene matches. This CDR3 contains 15 residues. The CDR3 loop is CASSQRTGWDTEAFF. The CDR3 DNA reads as TGTGCCAGCAGCCAAAGGACAGGATGGGACACTGAAGCTTTCTTT.

V usage is TRBV20-1 and J usage is TRBJ2-7, with 8 bases that match TRBD1. CDR3 length: 18 amino acids. Germline CDR1 and CDR2: DFQATT and SNEGSKA (reference sequence). The ends lost 1 base at V and 0 bases at J; junction bases unmatched: 14. The CDR3 DNA sequence: TGCAGTGCTAGAGGCGGACAGGGCAAAGAACAACTCTCCTACGAGCAGTACTTC. Residues: CSARGGQGKEQLSYEQYF.

This clonotype was recorded at least ten times. In DNA form, the CDR3 reads TGTGCCAGCAGCAAATGGTTTGGACAGGGCGAGAGGCAAGAGACCCAGTACTTC. Protein: CASSKWFGQGERQETQYF. The chain employs TRBV21-1 and TRBJ2-5; the table calls TRBD1, which could not be checked here. TRBV21-1 is a recognized pseudogene. CDR3 length: 18 amino acids.

This clonotype was counted only a few times. The V and J genes are TRBV6-1 and TRBJ2-5; maybe TRBD2 (5 bases). V lost 6 bases and J 0 bases, leaving 20 bases between the germline ends. Germline CDR1 is MNHNS and CDR2 is SASEGT. The CDR3 extends over 17 amino acids. This CDR3 is CASRRHLSGLYQETQYF. In DNA form, the CDR3 reads TGTGCCAGCAGGCGCCACCTCTCGGGGTTGTACCAAGAGACCCAGTACTTC.

This clonotype has ten or more counts. This chain uses TRBV5-6 with TRBJ2-7, with 10 bases lining up with TRBD1. Germline values: CDR1 SGHDT, CDR2 YYEEEE. The V segment lost 0 bases and the J segment 3 bases; nucleotides outside the gene matches: 15. The CDR3 consists of 19 residues. DNA of the CDR3: TGTGCCAGCAGCTTGGCAGACAGGGGGCGAAGGTACTTTCACTACGAGCAGTACGTC. This gives the protein CASSLADRGRRYFHYEQYV.

As for this clonotype: One end of the junction is discordant with germline, which a read error may explain. The V gene is TRBV11-2, the J gene TRBJ1-3, with D unclear. CDR1 is SGHAT and CDR2 is FQNNGV in the germline V gene. This CDR3 contains 15 residues. As DNA, the CDR3 is TGTGTCAGCAGAAAATTCGGATCCTCTGGAAACACCATATATTTT. Amino acids: CVSRKFGSSGNTIYF.